This TCR beta chain was obtained from a study of post-analysis software for immune sequencing data. Overall study results and limits: TRBV5-6, TRBV5-1 and TRBV20-1 belonged to a set of about five TRBV segments that were more frequent in patients than controls.

Many counts were recorded for this clonotype. The antigen is unknown. Prepared TCR beta cDNA libraries contained unique molecular identifiers. Some 500,000 cDNA molecules were recovered from an input of about 1 to 10 million T cells. In TCRdb, the PCR reads were re-called with MiXCR into one record per CDR3 protein. The sample lists about 210,000 distinct CDR3 sequences, 29% occurring once. This CDR3 region has 16 residues. The germline CDR1 and CDR2 sequences are MNHEY and SVGAGI. V lost 5 bases to trimming and J lost 2 bases, with 18 bases between them. This receptor was taken from a girl aged 2-17 years with multiple sclerosis. Specimen: blood. The rearrangement joins TRBV6-5 to TRBJ2-5, with D uncertain. CDR3 region: CASSRTYTHLQETQYF. CDR3 DNA: TGTGCCAGCAGTCGAACCTATACCCACCTTCAAGAGACCCAGTACTTC.